The T cell receptor beta chain under discussion was sequenced for a study of blood T cell repertoires in COVID-19. Overall study: Some COVID-19 samples were acute and others convalescent; all came from the United States, Italy and Spain. PBMCs, B-cell-depleted T cells, or T cells were the source of the cDNA or gDNA that made up the material.

As processed by the authors: How many nucleated cells were present was estimated from reference gene primer amplification. Libraries were prepared by immunoSEQ multiplex PCR; TCRdb keeps only in-frame clonotypes and omits some of them. The V and J calls and clone size were taken over from that table, and D and trimming were inferred from the DNA. The table has around 270,000 clones, roughly 84% seen once. This CDR3 has 15 amino acids. Per germline, CDR1 MNHEY and CDR2 SVGAGI. The V and J ends lost 4 bases and 4 bases, in that order; junction bases with no gene match: 7. J is TRBJ2-5 and V is TRBV6-5; 9 bases align to TRBD1. This TCR derives from a woman between 40 and 50 years old who had recovered from COVID-19. Sequenced sample: peripheral blood. The CDR3 region is CASSSTGGRVETQYF. In DNA form, the CDR3 reads TGTGCCAGCAGTTCGACAGGGGGTCGAGTAGAGACCCAGTACTTC.